These 27 T cell receptor beta chains share one sample of origin, sequenced in a study of blood T cells in healthy people across ages. Sample-barcoded 5' priming and a J-beta primer mix drove a second PCR of about 6 to 12 cycles. TCRdb processed the 5' RACE reads anew with MiXCR; each CDR3 protein has one entry. Among some 1 million distinct CDR3 sequences listed, more than 35% were seen once. The sample was blood. The receptor source for this set is an older woman in good health.

The rearrangement links TRBV29-1 to TRBJ2-5; no clear D gene. The end of the DNA is better explained by TRBJ2-7, so the J call may be wrong. CDR1 is SQVTM, CDR2 ANQGSEA, per germline. CDR3 length equals 12 residues. The CDR3 nucleotides read TGCAGCGTTCAGCGCCAATCCAACGAGCAGTACTTC. Translation gives CSVQRQSNEQYF.

The rearrangement links TRBV18 to TRBJ1-6, with TRBD1 as a possible D gene (5 bases). The CDR3 runs 17 residues. V was clipped by 1 base and J by 7 bases, with 17 bases between them. Germline values: CDR1 KGHSH, CDR2 LQKENI. CDR3: CASSPQTALSANSPLHF. CDR3 DNA: TGTGCCAGCTCACCACAGACAGCATTATCGGCGAATTCACCCCTCCACTTT.

The chain has TRBV11-2 and TRBJ2-1; D is possibly TRBD1 or TRBD2 (5 bases each). Deletions cut 5 bases from V and 8 bases from J, with 13 bases between. Germline V gene sequence: CDR1 SGHAT, CDR2 FQNNGV. CDR3 length: 13 amino acids. The CDR3 protein is CASSRLEGHEQFF. The CDR3 region has the DNA TGTGCCAGCAGCCGATTAGAGGGACATGAGCAGTTCTTC.

This clonotype was picked up a small number of times. The genes are TRBV27 and TRBJ1-2; TRBD1 matches at 7 bases. With 6 bases clipped from V and 4 bases from J, the junction kept 5 bases outside the gene matches. The CDR3 totals 13 residues. Germline CDR1 MNHEY, CDR2 SMNVEV (reference sequence). This CDR3 is CASRRDSSYGYTF. The CDR3, as DNA: TGTGCCAGCAGACGGGACAGCAGCTATGGCTACACCTTC.

This chain joins TRBV7-3 and TRBJ1-5; no reliable D call. The CDR3 is 14 amino acids. With 1 base removed from V and 1 base from J, the gap between germline ends came to 5 bases. Germline CDR1 is SGHTA and CDR2 is FQGTGA. The CDR3 region is CASSLILSNQPQHF. CDR3 DNA sequence: TGTGCCAGCAGCTTAATCTTGAGCAATCAGCCCCAGCATTTT.

V and J are TRBV7-8 and TRBJ2-3; a weak D match, TRBD2 (6 bases). This CDR3 has 18 amino acids. Germline V lookup: CDR1 SGHVS, CDR2 FQNEAQ. V lost 4 bases and J lost 0, with 20 bases in between. The CDR3 spells CASSSQPSSATSTDTQYF. In nucleotides, the CDR3 is TGTGCCAGCAGCTCCCAACCTTCTAGCGCCACTAGCACAGATACGCAGTATTTT.

The chain uses TRBV7-3 and TRBJ2-1, with 12 bases aligning to TRBD2. With 1 base clipped from V and 10 bases from J, the junction kept 8 bases outside the gene matches. CDR3 length: 16 residues. Per the germline V gene, CDR1 is SGHTA and CDR2 is FQGTGA. DNA for the CDR3: TGTGCCAGCAGCTTAAGACTAGCGGGAGCTAATGCAGAGCAGTTCTTC. Its translation: CASSLRLAGANAEQFF.

The chain recombines TRBV9 with TRBJ1-2; possible D gene TRBD1, 5 bases. This CDR3 has 15 residues. Trimming cost V 1 base and J 2 bases, with 12 bases left between them. The germline V gene has CDR1 SGDLS and CDR2 YYNGEE. CDR3 in amino acids: CASSVNPGGNYGYTF. The CDR3 DNA reads as TGTGCCAGCAGCGTAAATCCCGGGGGGAACTATGGCTACACCTTC.

The chain uses TRBV5-1 and TRBJ2-3; D gene ambiguous. The CDR3 runs 14 residues. Trimming took 5 bases from V and 2 from J, leaving 12 bases between them. Germline lookup yields CDR1 SGHRS and CDR2 YFSETQ. CDR3 residues: CASRPDLLTDTQYF. The DNA of the CDR3 is TGCGCCAGCAGGCCGGATCTCCTCACAGATACGCAGTATTTT.

The chain employs TRBV27 and TRBJ1-1, with no clear D. Trimming pared 1 base from V and 7 bases from J, leaving 10 bases between. The CDR3 covers 13 residues. The germline V gene encodes CDR1 MNHEY and CDR2 SMNVEV (reference sequence). As DNA, the CDR3 is TGTGCCAGCAGTTTATACCTGAATGGTGAAGCTTTCTTT. This sequence encodes CASSLYLNGEAFF.

This clonotype was counted once. As DNA, the CDR3 is TGTGCCAGCAGCCCTGGGACAGGGTCGAAGGCCGGTTCACCCCTCCACTTT. This sequence encodes CASSPGTGSKAGSPLHF. V usage is TRBV2 and J usage is TRBJ1-6; 9 bases line up with TRBD1. The germline gives CDR1 SNHLY, CDR2 FYNNEI. V dropped 6 bases and J dropped 9; count of bases not matched to a gene: 15. This CDR3 is built from 17 residues.

The chain couples TRBV2 to TRBJ2-7; D may be TRBD2 (5 bases). The CDR3 consists of 11 residues. V lost 11 bases, J lost 2 bases, and 10 bases lay in between. Germline CDR1 SNHLY, CDR2 FYNNEI. The CDR3 here is CACTGTYEQYF. In nucleotides, the CDR3 is TGTGCCTGCACGGGAACCTACGAGCAGTACTTC. Supplemented by reference TRBV2 and TRBJ2-7, the full variable domain reads EPEVTQTPSHQVTQMGQEVILRCVPISNHLYFYWYRQILGQKVEFLVSFYNNEISEKSEIFDDQFSVERPDGSNFTLKIRSTKLEDSAMYFCACTGTYEQYFGPGTRLTVT.

The chain uses TRBV7-2 and TRBJ1-3, with a possible D match to TRBD1 (5 bases). The CDR3 is 18 amino acids. Germline CDR1 SGHTA, CDR2 FQGNSA. V was shortened by 5 bases and J by 3 bases, with 23 bases between the two germline ends. CDR3 DNA sequence: TGTGCCAGCAGCCGTCGGTCCAGTTCAGGGTTCAGTGGAAACACCATATATTTT. It specifies CASSRRSSSGFSGNTIYF.

DNA of the CDR3: TGTGCCAGCAGACGAGGGGGGACTCTCAATGAGCAGTTCTTC. Protein sequence: CASRRGGTLNEQFF. V and J are TRBV12-3 or TRBV12-4 and TRBJ2-1; TRBD1 or TRBD2 may be the D gene (6 bases each). Trimming took 6 bases from V and 6 from J, leaving 15 bases between them. CDR3 size: 14 residues.

This clonotype was counted a single time. The chain links TRBV14 to TRBJ1-6; D is perhaps TRBD1 (5 bases). V was pared by 4 bases and J by 7 bases, with 17 bases between. The CDR3 is made up of 16 amino acids. Per germline, CDR1 SGHDN and CDR2 FVKESK. The CDR3 is CASSRFSGTRNSPLHF. The CDR3 DNA follows: TGTGCCAGCAGCCGCTTCTCCGGGACGCGGAATTCACCCCTCCACTTT.

This chain uses TRBV12-3 or TRBV12-4 with TRBJ2-4, with 12 bases fitting TRBD2. Germline trimming cut 5 bases from V and 10 bases from J; bases unmatched to any gene: 9. CDR3 length: 15 residues. CDR3 DNA sequence: TGTGCCAGCAGTCTTCCGGGACTAGCGGGTGATATTCAGTACTTC. It translates to CASSLPGLAGDIQYF.

The chain employs TRBV15 and TRBJ2-1; tentatively, D is TRBD2 (6 bases). From germline, CDR1 is LNHNV and CDR2 YYDKDF (reference sequence). The V and J ends lost 0 bases and 15 bases respectively, with 12 bases between them. The CDR3 spans 12 residues. The CDR3 nucleotides are TGTGCCACCAGCAGAGATGGGGGAGGTGGGTTCTTC. Encoded protein: CATSRDGGGGFF.

The gene calls are TRBV27 and TRBJ2-1; TRBD2 agrees at 11 bases. Judging by the DNA end, TRBJ2-7 fits better; the J call may be wrong. Looked up from germline, CDR1 is MNHEY and CDR2 is SMNVEV (reference sequence). This CDR3 has 15 amino acids. As DNA, the CDR3 is TGTGCCAGCAGTGATGGGACTAGCGGCTACAATGAGCAGTACTTC. Amino acids: CASSDGTSGYNEQYF.

This chain links TRBV6-1 with TRBJ2-3; D may match TRBD1 or TRBD2 (6 bases each). CDR3 size: 18 residues. The V gene's germline CDR1 is MNHNS and CDR2 SASEGT. V gave up 10 bases and J gave up 0 bases, with 26 bases separating them. CDR3 protein: CANRRRWGGTSSTDTQYF. CDR3 coding DNA: TGTGCCAACAGACGCAGGTGGGGCGGGACATCTAGCACAGATACGCAGTATTTT.

The chain is built from TRBV7-9 and TRBJ1-5; 8 bases align to TRBD1. The germline V gene has CDR1 SEHNR and CDR2 FQNEAQ (reference sequence). This CDR3 has 14 residues. The V gene end was trimmed by 5 bases and the J gene end by 6 bases; junction bases not matched to a gene: 6. The CDR3 DNA reads as TGTGCCAGCAGCGAAGGGACAGGTGGTCAGCCCCAGCATTTT. Amino acids: CASSEGTGGQPQHF.

A note on this clonotype: A read error may account for a junction end that differs from germline. The chain links TRBV10-3 to TRBJ2-1; 14 nucleotides line up with TRBD2. Germline CDR1 and CDR2: ENHRY and SYGVKD. The CDR3 is made up of 15 amino acids. The CDR3 bases are TGTACCATCAGCGTGACTAGCGGGAGGGGTAATGAGCAGTTCTTC. It translates to CTISVTSGRGNEQFF.

This clonotype has a handful of counts. The chain recombines TRBV28 with TRBJ2-7; 8 nucleotides align to TRBD2. Looked up from germline, CDR1 is MDHEN and CDR2 is SYDVKM. The CDR3 sequence is 15 residues long. V shed 5 bases and J 7 bases; nucleotides not matched to a gene: 13. Here the CDR3 DNA reads TGTGCCAGCAGTCCACTTATAGCGGGAAGTGAAGAGCAGTACTTC. Translating it yields CASSPLIAGSEEQYF.

This chain joins TRBV3-1 and TRBJ2-3; 8 bases fit TRBD2. This CDR3 comprises 15 residues. Losses at the gene ends were 2 bases for V and 1 base for J; bases not matched to a gene: 2. Germline V CDR1 and CDR2: LGHDT, YNNKEL (reference sequence). CDR3 amino acids: CASSQMGLGTDTQYF. The CDR3 region has the DNA TGTGCCAGCAGCCAAATGGGACTAGGCACAGATACGCAGTATTTT.

The V call is TRBV27, the J call TRBJ1-6; D is perhaps TRBD1 (6 bases). The CDR3 has 19 amino acids. Germline CDR1 is MNHEY and CDR2 is SMNVEV (reference sequence). V lost 3 bases, J lost 0 bases, and 18 bases lay in between. As DNA, the CDR3 is TGTGCCAGCAGTTTCGCGGGGTGGGACACCGGCTCCTATAATTCACCCCTCCACTTT. Its translation: CASSFAGWDTGSYNSPLHF.

This clonotype showed up just a few times. The rearrangement joins TRBV20-1 to TRBJ2-6, with 7 bases aligning to TRBD1. Trimming took 3 bases from V and 0 from J; bases not matched to a gene: 17. The CDR3 contains 20 residues. In germline, CDR1 is DFQATT, CDR2 SNEGSKA (reference sequence). The CDR3 reads CSASEGRGGLSFSGANVLTF. The CDR3 DNA reads TGCAGTGCTAGTGAGGGTCGAGGGGGCTTAAGCTTCTCTGGGGCCAACGTCCTGACTTTC.

V gene TRBV29-1 combines with J gene TRBJ2-1; D unresolved. The DNA matches TRBJ2-7 better at its end, which makes the J call doubtful. Per germline, CDR1 SQVTM and CDR2 ANQGSEA. The CDR3 is 14 amino acids. The CDR3 loop reads CSVEMEYSYNEQYF. CDR3 sequence (DNA): TGCAGCGTTGAAATGGAGTACTCCTACAATGAGCAGTACTTC.

V gene TRBV5-1 combines with J gene TRBJ2-3; 15 positions agree with TRBD2. Trimming at V came to 4 bases and at J to 0 bases, leaving 6 bases not matched to a gene. The CDR3 totals 18 residues. Germline CDR1 reads SGHRS; CDR2 reads YFSETQ. CDR3 in amino acids: CASSIGTSGRLSTDTQYF. The CDR3 bases are TGCGCCAGCAGCATCGGGACTAGCGGGAGGTTGAGCACAGATACGCAGTATTTT.